The clone carrying this T cell receptor beta chain was detected many times. Its antigen is unknown. Regarding time point: patch test 1, 2 weeks after DPC sensitization. As for treatment: therapeutic diphenylcyclopropenone sensitization with weekly scalp DPC. The CDR3 loop spans 14 amino acids. The ends were cut back, 6 bases at V and 7 bases at J, with 19 bases in the middle. Germline-derived CDR1 and CDR2 are DFQATT and SNEGSKA (reference sequence). These data come from a study of human T cells and chemical hapten exposure. Looking at the study overall: Sensitization was performed using 2% DPC on a 2 cm by 2 cm upper inner arm skin site. Once 0.01% DPC had been applied to the upper back by patch test, readings were taken at 6 days. Study-level points and caveats: No change in TCRs above 1 in 1000 frequency was produced by DPC sensitization. As patch test score rose, PT1 expanded TCR counts tended to rise as well.

TCRdb called the RACE reads again in MiXCR, with one record for every CDR3 protein. The data show about 81,000 distinct CDR3 sequences, approximately 8% seen once. This chain joins TRBV20-1 and TRBJ2-1, with D possibly TRBD1 on 6 matching bases. Specimen: whole blood, collected in connection with sensitization to the hapten diphenylcyclopropenone (DPC). The sequence derives from a woman younger than 45 with alopecia areata. Some clones in this sample may be carry-over from other donors' samples. The CDR3 here is CSARGPGGDNEQFF. The CDR3 DNA sequence: TGCAGTGCCAGGGGACCGGGCGGAGATAATGAGCAGTTCTTC.